The rows below give T cell receptor beta chains drawn from one sample of a study of CD8 T cells in ankylosing spondylitis. Via MiXCR, TCRdb re-called the 5' RACE reads, giving one row per CDR3 protein. Among roughly 700,000 distinct CDR3 sequences listed, roughly 20% were seen once. The sample comprised blood, either unsorted or a sorted T cell fraction (not recorded which). Receptor source: a male donor with ankylosing spondylitis. CDR3s include the opening cysteine and the closing phenylalanine or tryptophan. The D gene is left open where the match is weak. Clone size, where shown, is once, few, many, or a class for clones that have expanded.

v_call: TRBV18; clone_size: few; d_call: -; j_call: TRBJ2-7; cdr3_nt: TGTGCCAGCTCACCAGGGGATCAAATCGAGCAGTACTTC; cdr3_aa: CASSPGDQIEQYF
v_call: TRBV7-9; clone_size: -; d_call: TRBD2; j_call: TRBJ2-1; cdr3_nt: TGTGCCAGCAGCTCTGGGACTAGCGGGAGGAACAATGAGCAGTTCTTC; cdr3_aa: CASSSGTSGRNNEQFF
v_call: TRBV20-1; clone_size: -; d_call: -; j_call: TRBJ1-3; cdr3_nt: TGCAGTGCTGGGGCGGGTGGGAGCTCTGGAAACACCATATATTTT; cdr3_aa: CSAGAGGSSGNTIYF
v_call: TRBV5-1; clone_size: -; d_call: TRBD2; j_call: TRBJ2-1; cdr3_nt: TGCGCCAGCAGCTTGGAGGCTAGCGGGAGGAATGAGCAGTTCTTC; cdr3_aa: CASSLEASGRNEQFF
v_call: TRBV29-1; clone_size: -; d_call: TRBD1; j_call: TRBJ2-2; cdr3_nt: TGCAGCGCCCACAGGGGGGACGGGGAGCTGTTTTTT; cdr3_aa: CSAHRGDGELFF
v_call: TRBV10-3; clone_size: -; d_call: -; j_call: TRBJ1-2; cdr3_nt: TGTGCCATCAGCGGTGACTTACTCTATGGCTACACCTTC; cdr3_aa: CAISGDLLYGYTF
v_call: TRBV20-1; clone_size: -; d_call: -; j_call: TRBJ2-7; cdr3_nt: TGCAGTGCCAAGAGGGGCCCTGAGAAGAGCTCCTACGAGCAGTACTTC; cdr3_aa: CSAKRGPEKSSYEQYF
v_call: TRBV29-1; clone_size: many; d_call: -; j_call: TRBJ2-5; cdr3_nt: TGCAGCGTTGAAAACGGTCAGGAGACCCAGTACTTC; cdr3_aa: CSVENGQETQYF
v_call: TRBV7-2; clone_size: -; d_call: -; j_call: TRBJ2-7; cdr3_nt: TGTGCCAGCAGCCGGGACCCTCCATACGAGCAGTACTTC; cdr3_aa: CASSRDPPYEQYF
v_call: TRBV6-2/TRBV6-3; clone_size: -; d_call: TRBD2; j_call: TRBJ2-5; cdr3_nt: TGTGCCAGCAGTCCCTCCCTAGCGGGGAAAGAGACCCAGTACTTC; cdr3_aa: CASSPSLAGKETQYF
v_call: TRBV29-1; clone_size: few; d_call: -; j_call: TRBJ2-7; cdr3_nt: TGCAGCGTTGGGGGAGGTGCCCTTCCCTCCTACGAGCAGTACTTC; cdr3_aa: CSVGGGALPSYEQYF
v_call: TRBV7-9; clone_size: -; d_call: -; j_call: TRBJ2-2; cdr3_nt: TGTGCCAGCAGCTTAGGACCAGGAGTGGATCCCGGGGAGCTGTTTTTT; cdr3_aa: CASSLGPGVDPGELFF
v_call: TRBV10-3; clone_size: -; d_call: -; j_call: TRBJ1-4; cdr3_nt: TGTGCCATCAGTGAGTCGAACGGGAATGAAAAACTGTTTTTT; cdr3_aa: CAISESNGNEKLFF
v_call: TRBV12-3/TRBV12-4; clone_size: -; d_call: -; j_call: TRBJ2-1; cdr3_nt: TGTGCCAGCAGTTCCTTCTCGGAAGGGCAGTTCTTC; cdr3_aa: CASSSFSEGQFF
v_call: TRBV9; clone_size: -; d_call: TRBD2; j_call: TRBJ2-1; cdr3_nt: TGTGCCAGCAGCGCCGGACTAGTTGGAGACAATGAGCAGTTCTTC; cdr3_aa: CASSAGLVGDNEQFF
v_call: TRBV29-1; clone_size: few; d_call: -; j_call: TRBJ2-1; cdr3_nt: TGCAGCGTTGAGGCGGACTCCTACAATGAGCAGTTCTTC; cdr3_aa: CSVEADSYNEQFF
v_call: TRBV12-3/TRBV12-4; clone_size: -; d_call: TRBD1; j_call: TRBJ1-1; cdr3_nt: TGTGCCAGCAGTCTTGGGGCGGGACAGGGGGGAACTGAAGCTTTCTTT; cdr3_aa: CASSLGAGQGGTEAFF
v_call: TRBV5-1; clone_size: -; d_call: -; j_call: TRBJ2-1; cdr3_nt: TGCGCCAGCAGCTGGGACTGGGACAATGAGCAGTTCTTC; cdr3_aa: CASSWDWDNEQFF
v_call: TRBV27; clone_size: -; d_call: -; j_call: TRBJ1-1; cdr3_nt: TGTGCCAGCAGTTTATTCCCTGGGGGAACTGAAGCTTTCTTT; cdr3_aa: CASSLFPGGTEAFF
v_call: TRBV29-1; clone_size: many; d_call: -; j_call: TRBJ1-2; cdr3_nt: TGCACCCGGAGTGGGGATGGCTACACCTTC; cdr3_aa: CTRSGDGYTF
v_call: TRBV12-3/TRBV12-4; clone_size: many; d_call: -; j_call: TRBJ2-1; cdr3_nt: TGTGCCAGCAGTCCGCACAGGGGAGCGGGCAATGAGCAGTTCTTC; cdr3_aa: CASSPHRGAGNEQFF
v_call: TRBV10-3; clone_size: many; d_call: TRBD1; j_call: TRBJ2-7; cdr3_nt: TGTGCCATCAGCGAGCCGGGACAGAGCTCCTACGAGCAGTACTTC; cdr3_aa: CAISEPGQSSYEQYF
v_call: TRBV11-2; clone_size: few; d_call: TRBD1; j_call: TRBJ2-3; cdr3_nt: TGTGCCAGCAGCTATTTCCAGGGGGAAAATACGCAGTATTTT; cdr3_aa: CASSYFQGENTQYF
v_call: TRBV27; clone_size: many; d_call: TRBD2; j_call: TRBJ2-3; cdr3_nt: TGTGCCAGCAGGAGGCTAGCGGACAACACAGATACGCAGTATTTT; cdr3_aa: CASRRLADNTDTQYF
v_call: TRBV7-6; clone_size: -; d_call: -; j_call: TRBJ1-4; cdr3_nt: TGTGCCAGCAGCCCCCCCGGGGGCTTTCAAGAAAAACTGTTTTTT; cdr3_aa: CASSPPGGFQEKLFF
v_call: TRBV4-3; clone_size: few; d_call: -; j_call: TRBJ1-2; cdr3_nt: TGCGCCAGCAGCCTCAGGGTTATCGATTCGGATGGCTACACCTTC; cdr3_aa: CASSLRVIDSDGYTF
v_call: TRBV20-1; clone_size: few; d_call: -; j_call: TRBJ2-1; cdr3_nt: TGCAGTGCCGCCCCGAATGAGCAGTTCTTC; cdr3_aa: CSAAPNEQFF
v_call: TRBV7-2; clone_size: many; d_call: -; j_call: TRBJ1-2; cdr3_nt: TGTGCCAGCAGCGAACGTGGCTATGGCTACACCTTC; cdr3_aa: CASSERGYGYTF
v_call: TRBV6-1; clone_size: few; d_call: TRBD1; j_call: TRBJ1-2; cdr3_nt: TGTGCCAGCAGTGTCGACAGGGGCTATGGCTACACCTTC; cdr3_aa: CASSVDRGYGYTF
v_call: TRBV11-3; clone_size: -; d_call: -; j_call: TRBJ2-4; cdr3_nt: TGTGCCAGCAGCTTAGGGACAGAAAACATTCAGTACTTC; cdr3_aa: CASSLGTENIQYF
v_call: TRBV7-9; clone_size: few; d_call: TRBD1; j_call: TRBJ2-2; cdr3_nt: TGTGCCAGCAGCCCACAGGGGGCTATCGGGGAGCTGTTTTTT; cdr3_aa: CASSPQGAIGELFF
v_call: TRBV30; clone_size: few; d_call: TRBD1; j_call: TRBJ1-2; cdr3_nt: TGTGCCTGGATGGGACAGAAGAAACACTATGGCTACACCTTC; cdr3_aa: CAWMGQKKHYGYTF
v_call: TRBV10-3; clone_size: many; d_call: -; j_call: TRBJ2-7; cdr3_nt: TGTGCCATCAGTGACCCGGGGACCTCCTACGAGCAGTACTTC; cdr3_aa: CAISDPGTSYEQYF
v_call: TRBV20-1; clone_size: few; d_call: -; j_call: TRBJ1-2; cdr3_nt: TGCAGTGCTAGAGATTTAGGGAACTATGGCTACACCTTC; cdr3_aa: CSARDLGNYGYTF
v_call: TRBV7-3; clone_size: -; d_call: -; j_call: TRBJ2-1; cdr3_nt: TGTGCCAGCAGCTTAAGGCCCGCAAATGAATATGAGCAGTTCTTC; cdr3_aa: CASSLRPANEYEQFF